The 30 T cell receptor beta chains in this list originate from one sample, sequenced in a study of post-analysis software for immune sequencing data. No antigen is known for these receptors. The study's findings and limits: Patients had higher frequencies than controls of about 5 TRBV segments, including TRBV5-6, TRBV5-1 and TRBV20-1.

Carried by the TCR beta cDNA libraries were unique molecular identifiers. TCRdb reprocessed the PCR reads with MiXCR, giving one entry per CDR3 protein. Here the sample spans about 770,000 distinct CDR3 sequences, under 60% being singletons. The sequenced sample was blood. These receptor sequences come from a girl between 5 and 17 years old with multiple sclerosis.

This clonotype has just a few counts. The V call is TRBV7-6, the J call TRBJ1-3, with D uncertain. V was clipped by 5 bases and J by 0 bases, with 11 bases between them. The CDR3 consists of 15 residues. Germline V gives CDR1 SGHVS, CDR2 FNYEAQ. This chain's CDR3 is CASSLAQLSGNTIYF. Written as DNA, the CDR3 is TGTGCCAGCAGCCTCGCACAGCTCTCTGGAAACACCATATATTTT.

This chain uses TRBV28 with TRBJ2-4, with 12 bases fitting TRBD1. Germline V lookup: CDR1 MDHEN, CDR2 SYDVKM. The CDR3 has 17 amino acids. Unmatched junction bases numbered 9, after V lost 6 bases and J lost 3 bases. CDR3 sequence (DNA): TGTGCCAGCAGCCCCCGTCGGGACAGGGGGCACAAAAACATTCAGTACTTC. Amino acid sequence: CASSPRRDRGHKNIQYF.

This clonotype showed up just a few times. The rearrangement links TRBV9 to TRBJ2-7, with D uncertain. The V gene's germline CDR1 is SGDLS and CDR2 YYNGEE. This CDR3 region has 15 residues. V was shortened by 0 bases and J by 0 bases, with 10 bases between the two germline ends. CDR3 protein: CASSVAAGYSYEQYF. The CDR3 DNA reads TGTGCCAGCAGCGTAGCCGCCGGCTACTCCTACGAGCAGTACTTC.

This clonotype occurred a few times. The rearrangement joins TRBV12-3 or TRBV12-4 to TRBJ2-5, with no clear D. CDR3 length: 13 residues. The V gene lost 11 bases and the J gene lost 2 bases, with 15 bases spanning the gap. CDR3 region: CASLKGIQETQYF. As DNA, the CDR3 is TGTGCCTCACTGAAGGGCATACAAGAGACCCAGTACTTC.

The chain couples TRBV27 to TRBJ1-6; D possibly corresponds to TRBD1 (5 bases). V lost 3 bases to trimming and J lost 10 bases, with 13 bases between them. The CDR3 spans 14 residues. Germline CDR1 and CDR2: MNHEY and SMNVEV (reference sequence). The CDR3 sequence is CASSFGGEESPLHF. CDR3 DNA sequence: TGTGCCAGCAGTTTTGGGGGAGAGGAATCACCCCTCCACTTT.

This clonotype occurred a few times. The chain carries TRBV20-1 and TRBJ1-1; weak D call: TRBD1 (5 bases). CDR3 length equals 12 residues. Germline V CDR1 and CDR2: DFQATT, SNEGSKA (reference sequence). The V end lost 6 bases, the J end lost 0 bases, and 8 bases lay between the germline ends. CDR3 region: CSATGLNTEAFF. The DNA for the CDR3 is TGCAGTGCCACAGGTTTGAACACTGAAGCTTTCTTT.

The rearrangement links TRBV27 to TRBJ2-5, with TRBD2 matching over 11 bases. The J call may be incorrect, as the DNA end agrees better with TRBJ2-7. Germline lookup yields CDR1 MNHEY and CDR2 SMNVEV (reference sequence). CDR3 length: 14 residues. CDR3 bases: TGTGCCTCCCGACTAGCGGGATCTTACTACGAGCAGTACTTC. The encoded protein is CASRLAGSYYEQYF.

J is TRBJ1-1 and V is TRBV14; D perhaps matches TRBD1 (6 bases). The CDR3 contains 16 residues. Germline loops: CDR1 SGHDN, CDR2 FVKESK. Trimming took 3 bases from V and 1 from J, leaving 15 bases between them. The CDR3 protein is CASSHPQGPKNTEAFF. The CDR3 DNA follows: TGTGCCAGCAGCCACCCACAGGGCCCGAAGAACACTGAAGCTTTCTTT. Supplemented by reference TRBV14 and TRBJ1-1, the full variable domain reads EAGVTQFPSHSVIEKGQTVTLRCDPISGHDNLYWYRRVMGKEIKFLLHFVKESKQDESGMPNNRFLAERTGGTYSTLKVQPAELEDSGVYFCASSHPQGPKNTEAFFGQGTRLTVV.

This clonotype has just a few counts. The chain employs TRBV18 and TRBJ2-7, with TRBD1 matching 7 bases. CDR3 length: 17 amino acids. Trimming cost V 3 bases and J 1 base; bases outside gene matches: 12. Per the germline V gene, CDR1 is KGHSH and CDR2 is LQKENI. The CDR3 DNA sequence: TGTGCCAGCTCACCCCTTCGGACAGGAATAACTTCCTACGAGCAGTACTTC. Amino acid sequence: CASSPLRTGITSYEQYF.

The CDR3 loop is CASSYPTGAGVMGYNEQFF. In DNA, the CDR3 is TGTGCCAGCAGTTACCCGACCGGGGCAGGGGTGATGGGATACAATGAGCAGTTCTTC. The rearrangement joins TRBV6-2 or TRBV6-3 to TRBJ2-1; possible D gene TRBD1, 6 bases. This CDR3 has 19 amino acids. From germline, CDR1 is MNHEY and CDR2 SVGEGT. The germline V and J ends were trimmed by 2 bases and 4 bases, with 24 bases remaining between them.

The rearrangement uses TRBV6-1 and TRBJ1-5; D unresolved. CDR1 is MNHNS and CDR2 is SASEGT in the germline V gene. V was clipped by 0 bases and J by 11 bases, with 20 bases between them. This CDR3 contains 16 residues. CDR3 residues: CASSEAALSYRTTQHF. The CDR3 DNA follows: TGTGCCAGCAGTGAAGCGGCCCTTAGTTACCGGACGACCCAGCATTTT.

The gene calls are TRBV4-2 and TRBJ2-5; possibly TRBD1 for D (6 bases). This CDR3 has 16 residues. CDR1 is LGHNA and CDR2 is YNFKEQ in the germline V gene. Trimming took off 1 base at V and 11 bases at J, with 23 bases between the two ends. The CDR3 sequence: CASSQASGGPMGEQYF. Written as DNA, the CDR3 is TGTGCCAGCAGCCAAGCTTCTGGGGGCCCCATGGGTGAGCAGTACTTC.

CDR3: CASSEGGQLAYEQYF. CDR3 coding DNA: TGTGCCAGCAGTGAAGGTGGGCAGCTGGCCTACGAGCAGTACTTC. The V and J genes are TRBV6-1 and TRBJ2-7; no firm D call. Per germline, CDR1 MNHNS and CDR2 SASEGT. This CDR3 is built from 15 residues. V lost 1 base, J lost 2 bases, and 12 bases lay in between.

This clonotype appeared a few times. This sequence joins TRBV12-3 or TRBV12-4 and TRBJ2-1, with TRBD2 matching over 9 bases. J gave up 4 bases and V 4 bases, and 2 bases lay outside the gene matches. This CDR3 spans 14 amino acids. In DNA form, the CDR3 reads TGTGCCAGCAGTTGGCTAGCGGGGTACAATGAGCAGTTCTTC. This sequence encodes CASSWLAGYNEQFF.

CDR3 in DNA: TGCAGTGCTAGAGATGTGTCGCGTCGCACAGATACGCAGTATTTT. This translates into CSARDVSRRTDTQYF. The chain couples TRBV20-1 to TRBJ2-3; D is unclear. Germline assignment: CDR1 DFQATT and CDR2 SNEGSKA (reference sequence). Trimming took 0 bases from V and 1 from J, leaving 11 bases between them. The CDR3 contains 15 residues.

This chain links TRBV27 with TRBJ1-2; TRBD1 matches 7 bases. The CDR3 length is 15 residues. Unmatched junction bases numbered 14, after V lost 5 bases and J lost 8 bases. CDR1 is MNHEY, CDR2 SMNVEV, per germline (reference sequence). The CDR3 sequence is CASSPTGTEGAGYTF. The CDR3 DNA reads TGTGCCAGCAGTCCGACCGGGACAGAGGGTGCAGGCTACACCTTC.

The CDR3 here is CATSREGTVSSTTDTQYF. CDR3 bases: TGTGCCACCAGCAGAGAAGGGACAGTATCTTCAACAACAGATACGCAGTATTTT. The rearrangement joins TRBV15 to TRBJ2-3; 7 bases fit TRBD1. The CDR3 runs 18 residues. CDR1 is LNHNV, CDR2 YYDKDF, per germline (reference sequence). After removal of 0 bases from V and 3 bases from J, the junction contained 12 bases not matched to a gene.

The chain combines TRBV13 with TRBJ2-7, with D unresolved. The CDR3 is made up of 12 amino acids. With 4 bases removed from V and 6 bases from J, the gap between germline ends came to 10 bases. Germline CDR1 and CDR2: PRHDT and FYEKMQ (reference sequence). The CDR3 DNA follows: TGTGCCAGCAGCTACTGGACGGGCGAGCAGTACTTC. Protein product: CASSYWTGEQYF.

This clonotype was seen a few times. This chain links TRBV12-3 or TRBV12-4 with TRBJ2-3, with 7 bases that match TRBD2. Losses at the gene ends were 3 bases for V and 4 bases for J; bases not matched to a gene: 10. The CDR3 spans 16 residues. The CDR3 coding sequence is TGTGCCAGCAGTTTCCCTACGGGAGGATTGCCAGATACGCAGTATTTT. It specifies CASSFPTGGLPDTQYF.

This clonotype showed up just a few times. The rearrangement uses TRBV7-2 and TRBJ2-7, with TRBD2 matching over 7 bases. Looked up from germline, CDR1 is SGHTA and CDR2 is FQGNSA. CDR3 length: 17 residues. V lost 5 bases, J lost 3 bases, and 16 bases stayed unmatched. The CDR3 sequence is CASSLLEGATSVYEQYF. Written as DNA, the CDR3 is TGTGCCAGCAGCCTACTAGAAGGGGCCACTAGCGTCTACGAGCAGTACTTC.

This clonotype occurred a few times. V is TRBV11-2 and J is TRBJ1-1; 10 bases fit TRBD1. This CDR3 has 15 amino acids. CDR1 is SGHAT, CDR2 FQNNGV, per germline. V was clipped by 2 bases and J by 3 bases; unmatched bases: 3. The CDR3 loop reads CASSLRDRGYTEAFF. The CDR3 DNA follows: TGTGCCAGCAGCTTACGGGACAGGGGATACACTGAAGCTTTCTTT.

This clonotype was detected only a few times. This chain uses TRBV6-2 or TRBV6-3 with TRBJ2-5, with D unresolved. There are 13 residues in the CDR3. V shed 2 bases and J shed 2 bases, with 6 bases lying between them. The V gene's germline CDR1 is MNHEY and CDR2 SVGEGT. The CDR3 spells CASSYASQETQYF. In DNA form, the CDR3 reads TGTGCCAGCAGTTACGCATCTCAAGAGACCCAGTACTTC.

The chain uses TRBV20-1 and TRBJ2-5, with D possibly TRBD1 on 6 matching bases. V dropped 0 bases and J dropped 3 bases, with 23 bases sitting between them. This CDR3 spans 18 amino acids. The germline V gene encodes CDR1 DFQATT and CDR2 SNEGSKA (reference sequence). The CDR3 bases are TGCAGTGCTAGAGAACCCGGACAGCACATTCCTCCTGAAGAGACCCAGTACTTC. Protein product: CSAREPGQHIPPEETQYF.

The V gene is TRBV30, the J gene TRBJ2-6; a possible D gene is TRBD2 (5 bases). Trimming removed 5 bases at V and 2 bases at J, with 7 bases between. The germline gives CDR1 GTSNPN, CDR2 SVGIG (reference sequence). CDR3 length equals 13 residues. CDR3 DNA: TGTGCCTGGTCTAGCACTGGGGCCAACGTCCTGACTTTC. Translating gives CAWSSTGANVLTF.

CDR3 amino acids: CASSSDRPQGQYF. The CDR3 region has the DNA TGTGCCAGCAGCTCGGACAGGCCGCAGGGGCAGTACTTC. The chain combines TRBV28 with TRBJ2-7, with 7 bases that match TRBD1. CDR1 MDHEN and CDR2 SYDVKM come from the germline V gene. V lost 6 bases and J lost 9; bases outside the gene matches: 11. The CDR3 runs 13 residues.

The chain couples TRBV7-9 to TRBJ2-1, with D possibly TRBD2 on 7 matching bases. CDR1 and CDR2 (germline): SEHNR, FQNEAQ (reference sequence). Trimming shortened V by 4 bases and J by 8 bases, and 21 bases separated the two germline ends. CDR3 length: 16 residues. CDR3 region: CASSSKSRGGGYEQFF. DNA of the CDR3: TGTGCCAGCAGCTCAAAAAGTAGGGGGGGAGGATATGAGCAGTTCTTC.

The chain couples TRBV3-1 to TRBJ2-7, with D possibly matching TRBD2 (6 bases). The germline gives CDR1 LGHDT, CDR2 YNNKEL (reference sequence). This CDR3 has 15 amino acids. Trimming removed 3 bases at V and 0 bases at J, with 12 bases between. CDR3 DNA: TGTGCCAGCAGCCATCCCGGGAGTAGCTCCTACGAGCAGTACTTC. Its protein is CASSHPGSSSYEQYF.

The chain has TRBV7-9 and TRBJ1-2; possible D gene TRBD1, 5 bases. CDR1 is SEHNR and CDR2 is FQNEAQ in the germline V gene (reference sequence). Trimming shortened V by 3 bases and J by 5 bases, and 16 bases separated the two germline ends. This CDR3 comprises 15 residues. The CDR3 DNA reads as TGTGCCAGCAGCTTGGGGCAGCCCAGGGATTATGGCTACACCTTC. This gives the protein CASSLGQPRDYGYTF.

This clonotype was found a few times. The gene calls are TRBV4-2 and TRBJ2-6; the D gene is possibly TRBD1 (6 bases). Germline CDR1 LGHNA, CDR2 YNFKEQ. The CDR3 has 17 amino acids. V gave up 3 bases and J gave up 0 bases, with 12 bases separating them. CDR3 protein: CASSHRDRHSGANVLTF. The CDR3 DNA is TGTGCCAGCAGCCATCGTGACAGGCACTCTGGGGCCAACGTCCTGACTTTC.

A note on this clonotype: A junction end diverges from the germline sequence, so it may reflect a read error. The V and J genes are TRBV24-1 and TRBJ1-2; D is ambiguous. The germline CDR1 and CDR2 sequences are KGHDR and SFDVKD. This CDR3 is built from 13 residues. The CDR3 region has the DNA TGTGCCACCAGTGATTTTGGAGACTATGACTACACCTTC. Amino acid sequence: CATSDFGDYDYTF.